The rows below give T cell receptor beta chains drawn from one sample of a study of cytomegalovirus exposure and HLA in healthy donors. TCRdb keeps only in-frame clones here, not all; method: immunoSEQ multiplex PCR. Of about 190,000 clones in the sample, 70% to 75% were seen once. The sample consisted of PBMCs. Source of these receptors: a woman in her twenties or thirties in good health and CMV-seropositive. CDR3s include the opening cysteine and the closing phenylalanine or tryptophan.

cdr3_aa,v_call,cdr3_length,j_call
CASSGDRGLGGYTF,TRBV5-1,14,TRBJ1-2
CASSLNNVQPQHF,TRBV27,13,TRBJ1-5
CSVGLDTDTQYF,TRBV29-1,12,TRBJ2-3
CASSPGSYYGYTF,TRBV27,13,TRBJ1-2
CASSGLQEWAYGYTF,TRBV28,15,TRBJ1-2
CASSSGLADEQFF,TRBV28,13,TRBJ2-1
CASGDRLNQPQHF,TRBV27,13,TRBJ1-5
CASTSEGGRLTGELFF,TRBV5-1,16,TRBJ2-2
CASSSYTEAFF,TRBV6-6,11,TRBJ1-1
CAIEGGPLNEQFF,TRBV28,13,TRBJ2-1
CASSLSGGGGYGYTF,TRBV27,15,TRBJ1-2
CASSPNRGPDTQYF,TRBV6-1,14,TRBJ2-3
CASRTGVLVQETQYF,TRBV5-1,15,TRBJ2-5
CASRQAYSNQPQHF,TRBV6-1,14,TRBJ1-5
CASSIIFQGRGETQYF,TRBV19,16,TRBJ2-5
CASSRGGANVLTF,TRBV27,13,TRBJ2-6
CASSSWDTYGYTF,TRBV5-1,13,TRBJ1-2
CASSGRRLDEQFF,TRBV7-2,13,TRBJ2-1
CASSDSSGVGANVLTF,TRBV6-4,16,TRBJ2-6
CATAPRNTGELFF,TRBV10-3,13,TRBJ2-2
CASSQDLGADGEAFF,TRBV4-2,15,TRBJ1-1
CASSYQGALNEKLFF,TRBV6-6,15,TRBJ1-4
CASSQDKRRDMRAHRTQYF,TRBV14,19,TRBJ2-3
CASSLGSGRGDTQYF,TRBV7-2,15,TRBJ2-3
CASRWRGTGGQETQYF,TRBV5-6,16,TRBJ2-5
CASEEGYTF,TRBV9,9,TRBJ1-2
CASTPGLAGGPDTQYF,TRBV27,16,TRBJ2-3
CASTTSSSYNEQFF,TRBV5-6,14,TRBJ2-1
CASTPGSGGYEQYF,TRBV7-6,14,TRBJ2-7
CASSLGQGAVGTEAFF,TRBV5-5,16,TRBJ1-1
CASSLDGAYGYTF,TRBV5-1,13,TRBJ1-2
CASSFRGLTDTQYF,TRBV27,14,TRBJ2-3
CAGGTRRTDTQYF,TRBV2,13,TRBJ2-3
CAAGQLKYEQYF,TRBV6-6,12,TRBJ2-7
CASSRLTSGTSQETQYF,TRBV7-6,17,TRBJ2-5
CASSLRDRSTDTQYF,TRBV4-1,15,TRBJ2-3
CASSYVAGEGEQFF,TRBV6-5,14,TRBJ2-1
CASSLGTSGTGSYEQYF,TRBV18,17,TRBJ2-7
CASTGSGRRNEQFF,TRBV27,14,TRBJ2-1
CASGGLPRATNEKLFF,TRBV5-5,16,TRBJ1-4
CASSLAGNQPQHF,TRBV5-1,13,TRBJ1-5
CASSFFARGLAGYNEQFF,TRBV5-1,18,TRBJ2-1
CASSRTSGSQGDTQYF,TRBV6-6,16,TRBJ2-3
CASSLAGTSQETQYF,TRBV5-1,15,TRBJ2-5
CSSSFRVDEQYF,TRBV7-9,12,TRBJ2-7
CASSLTGGKKLFF,TRBV28,13,TRBJ1-4
CASSSRTGRIYEQYF,TRBV27,15,TRBJ2-7
CASSYGGTYSYEQYF,TRBV6-5,15,TRBJ2-7
CASSTGLNTEAFF,TRBV19,13,TRBJ1-1